This section outlines one T cell receptor beta chain sequence together with its context. The antigen remains unidentified. The CDR3 totals 16 residues. V lost 3 bases to trimming and J lost 0 bases; unmatched junction nucleotides: 5. CDR1 and CDR2 (germline): LNHDA, SQIVND (reference sequence). Primers for the PCR totalled 60 Vbeta and 13 Jbeta. TCRdb's copy holds only in-frame clones and misses some; the assay was immunoSEQ multiplex PCR. Found here are approximately 160,000 clones, 82% of them singletons; the top ten hold roughly 1.5%. The data were taken from a study of cytomegalovirus exposure and HLA in healthy donors. Study context: An early data release held some 89 million unique TCRs from HLA-typed donors.

General study findings and limits: The study flagged about 160 TCR beta chains as cytomegalovirus-associated. In a later analysis, several top co-occurrence clusters appeared linked to parvovirus B19, influenza, CMV and Epstein-Barr virus. Some segments of the V type, notably TRBV6-2 and TRBV6-3, were excluded as indistinguishable.

The chain is built from TRBV19 and TRBJ1-5, with TRBD1 matching over 7 bases. The TCR comes from a male donor in good health and CMV-seronegative. Material for sequencing was PBMCs. CDR3 residues: CASSITGVRSNQPQHF. The DNA of the CDR3 is TGTGCCAGTAGTATTACAGGGGTTCGTAGCAATCAGCCCCAGCATTTT.